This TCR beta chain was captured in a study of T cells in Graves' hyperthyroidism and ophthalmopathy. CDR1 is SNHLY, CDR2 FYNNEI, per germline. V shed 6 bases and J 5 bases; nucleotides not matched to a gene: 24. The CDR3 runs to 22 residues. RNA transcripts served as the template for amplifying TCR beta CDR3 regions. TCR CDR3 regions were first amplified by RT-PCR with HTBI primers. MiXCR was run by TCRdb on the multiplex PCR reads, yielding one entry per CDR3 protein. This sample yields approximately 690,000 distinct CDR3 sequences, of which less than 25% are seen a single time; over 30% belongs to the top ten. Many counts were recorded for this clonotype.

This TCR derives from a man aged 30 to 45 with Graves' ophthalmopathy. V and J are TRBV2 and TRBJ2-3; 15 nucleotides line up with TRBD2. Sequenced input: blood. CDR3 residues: CASSPPPGKAWTSGRAGDTQYF. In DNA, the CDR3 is TGTGCCAGCAGCCCGCCGCCGGGTAAAGCATGGACTAGCGGGAGGGCCGGAGATACGCAGTATTTT.